This T cell receptor (beta chain) is drawn from a study of OX40 agonist ivuxolimab in advanced cancers. Study details: Patients received intravenous ivuxolimab every 2 weeks at 0.01 to 10 mg/kg. Study-level points and caveats: Among the least clonally expanded were partial responders at 0.1-3.0 mg/kg. On average, CD8+ T cells showed a greater number of expanded clones than CD4+.

The assay was immunoSEQ multiplex PCR, and TCRdb's table has in-frame clones only and misses some. The sample comprises over 100,000 clones, 85% to 90% of which are singletons, and approximately 0.51% rests with the top ten. Worth noting for this clone: Its antigen is still unknown.

V was pared by 1 base and J by 4 bases, with 10 bases between. Germline lookup yields CDR1 GTSNPN and CDR2 SVGIG (reference sequence). CDR3 length: 13 residues. The chain recombines TRBV30 with TRBJ2-5; TRBD1 might be the D (5 bases). The origin of this receptor is an adult with an advanced solid tumor such as melanoma, head and neck, liver or kidney cancer. Here the sequenced sample was CD4+ or CD8+ T cells sorted from blood, taken in a trial of the OX40 agonist ivuxolimab. The CDR3: CAWSGKGIETQYF. CDR3 DNA: TGTGCCTGGAGTGGAAAGGGGATAGAGACCCAGTACTTC.